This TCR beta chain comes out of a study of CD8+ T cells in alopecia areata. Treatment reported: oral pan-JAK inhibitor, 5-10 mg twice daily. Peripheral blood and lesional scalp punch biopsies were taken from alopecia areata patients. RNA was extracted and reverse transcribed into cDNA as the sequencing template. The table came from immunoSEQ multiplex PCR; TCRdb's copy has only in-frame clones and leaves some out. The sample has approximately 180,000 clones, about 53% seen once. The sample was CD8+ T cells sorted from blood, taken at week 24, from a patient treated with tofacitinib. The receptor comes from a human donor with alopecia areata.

This CDR3 reads CASSAGNGDTQYF. In DNA, the CDR3 is TGTGCCAGCAGTGCGGGTAATGGGGATACGCAGTATTTT. The genes are TRBV25-1 and TRBJ2-3; D is ambiguous. The CDR3 consists of 13 residues. The V and J ends lost 4 bases and 6 bases respectively, with 11 bases between them. Germline V gene data show CDR1 as MGHDK and CDR2 as SYGVNS.